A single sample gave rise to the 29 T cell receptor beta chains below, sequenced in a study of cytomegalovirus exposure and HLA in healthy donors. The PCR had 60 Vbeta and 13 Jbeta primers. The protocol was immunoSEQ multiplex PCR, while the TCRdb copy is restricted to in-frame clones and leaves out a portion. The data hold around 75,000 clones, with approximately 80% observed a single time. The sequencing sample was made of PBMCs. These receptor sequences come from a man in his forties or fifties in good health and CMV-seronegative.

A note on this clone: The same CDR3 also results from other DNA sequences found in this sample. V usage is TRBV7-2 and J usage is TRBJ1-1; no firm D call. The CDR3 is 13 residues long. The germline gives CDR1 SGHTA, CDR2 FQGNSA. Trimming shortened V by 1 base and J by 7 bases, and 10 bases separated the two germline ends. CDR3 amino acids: CASSLDVGLEAFF. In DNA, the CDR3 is TGTGCCAGCAGCTTAGATGTTGGGCTTGAAGCTTTCTTT. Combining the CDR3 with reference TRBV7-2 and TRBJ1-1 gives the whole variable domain GAGVSQSPSNKVTEKGKDVELRCDPISGHTALYWYRQSLGQGLEFLIYFQGNSAPDKSGLPSDRFSAERTGGSVSTLTIQRTQQEDSAVYLCASSLDVGLEAFFGQGTRLTVV.

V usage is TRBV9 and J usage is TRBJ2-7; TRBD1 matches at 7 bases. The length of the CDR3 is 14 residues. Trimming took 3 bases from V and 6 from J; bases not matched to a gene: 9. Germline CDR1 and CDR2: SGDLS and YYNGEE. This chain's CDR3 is CASSGPGTVGEQYF. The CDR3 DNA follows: TGTGCCAGCAGCGGGCCCGGGACAGTTGGCGAGCAGTACTTC.

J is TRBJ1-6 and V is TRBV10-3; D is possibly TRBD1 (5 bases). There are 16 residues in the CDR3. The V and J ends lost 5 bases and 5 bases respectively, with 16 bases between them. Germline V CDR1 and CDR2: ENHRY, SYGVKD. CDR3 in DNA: TGTGCCATCAGTTATTCCGGGACTGGGAATAATTCACCCCTCCACTTT. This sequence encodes CAISYSGTGNNSPLHF.

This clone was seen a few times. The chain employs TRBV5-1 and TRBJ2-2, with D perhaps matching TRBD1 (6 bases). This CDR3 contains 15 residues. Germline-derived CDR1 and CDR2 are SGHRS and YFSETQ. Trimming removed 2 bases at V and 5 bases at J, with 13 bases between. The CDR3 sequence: CASSFPTGTTGELFF. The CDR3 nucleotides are TGCGCCAGCAGCTTTCCTACAGGGACAACCGGGGAGCTGTTTTTT.

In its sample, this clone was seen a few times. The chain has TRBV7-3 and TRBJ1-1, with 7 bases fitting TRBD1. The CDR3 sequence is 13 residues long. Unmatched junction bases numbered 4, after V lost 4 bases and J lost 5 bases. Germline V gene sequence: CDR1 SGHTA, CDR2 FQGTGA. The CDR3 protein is CASSSQTGTEAFF. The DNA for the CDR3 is TGTGCCAGCAGCTCCCAGACAGGGACTGAAGCTTTCTTT.

The CDR3 protein is CASSQRAADTQYF. The CDR3 region has the DNA TGTGCCAGCAGCCAGAGGGCGGCCGATACGCAGTATTTT. This chain joins TRBV7-3 and TRBJ2-3; a possible D gene is TRBD2 (5 bases). Germline assignment: CDR1 SGHTA and CDR2 FQGTGA. The CDR3 loop spans 13 amino acids. V lost 5 bases, J lost 6 bases, and 12 bases lay in between.

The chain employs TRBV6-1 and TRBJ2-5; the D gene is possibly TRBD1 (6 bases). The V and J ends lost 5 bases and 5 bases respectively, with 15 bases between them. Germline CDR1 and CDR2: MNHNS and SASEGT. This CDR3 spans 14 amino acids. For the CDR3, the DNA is TGTGCCAGCAGTTTTGTGGGGGCTTGGGAGACCCAGTACTTC. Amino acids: CASSFVGAWETQYF.

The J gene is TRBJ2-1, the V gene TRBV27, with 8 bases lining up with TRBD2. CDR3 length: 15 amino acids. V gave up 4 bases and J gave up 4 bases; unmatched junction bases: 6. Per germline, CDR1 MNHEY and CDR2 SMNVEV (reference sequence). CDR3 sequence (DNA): TGTGCCAGCAGTTCCCGCAGCGGGGGTTACAATGAGCAGTTCTTC. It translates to CASSSRSGGYNEQFF.

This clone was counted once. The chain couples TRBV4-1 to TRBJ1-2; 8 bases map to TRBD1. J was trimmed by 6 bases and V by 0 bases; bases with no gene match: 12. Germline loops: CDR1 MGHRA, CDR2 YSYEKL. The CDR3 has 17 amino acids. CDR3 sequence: CASSQEHLAGGLHGYTF. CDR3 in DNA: TGCGCCAGCAGCCAAGAACATCTGGCAGGGGGCTTGCATGGCTACACCTTC.

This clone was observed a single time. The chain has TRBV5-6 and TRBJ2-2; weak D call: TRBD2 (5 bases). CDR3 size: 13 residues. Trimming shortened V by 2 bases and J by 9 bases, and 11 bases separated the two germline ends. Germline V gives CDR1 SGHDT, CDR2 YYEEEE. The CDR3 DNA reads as TGTGCCAGCAGCTTTTCGGGGTCCTGGGAGCTGTTTTTT. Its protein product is CASSFSGSWELFF.

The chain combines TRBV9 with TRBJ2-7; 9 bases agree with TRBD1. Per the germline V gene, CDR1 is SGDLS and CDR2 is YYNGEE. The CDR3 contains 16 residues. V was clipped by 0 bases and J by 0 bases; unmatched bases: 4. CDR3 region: CASSVEGQGSSYEQYF. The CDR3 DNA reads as TGTGCCAGCAGCGTAGAGGGACAGGGATCCTCCTACGAGCAGTACTTC. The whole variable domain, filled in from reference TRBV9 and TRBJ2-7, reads DSGVTQTPKHLITATGQRVTLRCSPRSGDLSVYWYQQSLDQGLQFLIQYYNGEERAKGNILERFSAQQFPDLHSELNLSSLELGDSALYFCASSVEGQGSSYEQYFGPGTRLTVT.

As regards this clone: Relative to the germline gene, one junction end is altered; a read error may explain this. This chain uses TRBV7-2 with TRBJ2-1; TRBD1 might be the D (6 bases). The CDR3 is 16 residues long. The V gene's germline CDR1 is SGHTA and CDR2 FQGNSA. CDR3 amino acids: CARSLGLLRGRNEQFF. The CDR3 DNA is TGTGCCCGCAGCTTAGGCCTCCTCAGGGGCCGGAATGAGCAGTTCTTC.

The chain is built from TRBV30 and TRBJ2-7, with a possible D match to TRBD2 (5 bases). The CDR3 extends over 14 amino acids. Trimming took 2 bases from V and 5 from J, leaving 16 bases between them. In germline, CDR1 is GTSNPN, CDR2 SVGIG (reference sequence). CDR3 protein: CAWSLELRTHEQYF. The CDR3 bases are TGTGCCTGGAGTCTAGAGTTAAGGACTCACGAGCAGTACTTC.

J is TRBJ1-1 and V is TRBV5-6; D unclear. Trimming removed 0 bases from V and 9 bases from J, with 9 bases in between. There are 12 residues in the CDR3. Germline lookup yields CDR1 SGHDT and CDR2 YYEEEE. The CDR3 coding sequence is TGTGCCAGCAGCTTGGGAGGAGCCCAAGCTTTCTTT. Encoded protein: CASSLGGAQAFF.

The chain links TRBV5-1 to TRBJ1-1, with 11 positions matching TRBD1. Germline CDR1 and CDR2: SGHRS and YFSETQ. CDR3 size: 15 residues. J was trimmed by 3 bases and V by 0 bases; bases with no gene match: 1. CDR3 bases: TGCGCCAGCAGCTTGGCGGGACAGGGGGACACTGAAGCTTTCTTT. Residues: CASSLAGQGDTEAFF.

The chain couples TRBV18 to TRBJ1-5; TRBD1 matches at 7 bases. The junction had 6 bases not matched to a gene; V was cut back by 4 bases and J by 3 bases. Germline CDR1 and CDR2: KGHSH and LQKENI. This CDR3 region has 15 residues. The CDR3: CASSLTGVANQPQHF. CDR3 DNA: TGTGCCAGCTCACTTACAGGGGTGGCCAATCAGCCCCAGCATTTT.

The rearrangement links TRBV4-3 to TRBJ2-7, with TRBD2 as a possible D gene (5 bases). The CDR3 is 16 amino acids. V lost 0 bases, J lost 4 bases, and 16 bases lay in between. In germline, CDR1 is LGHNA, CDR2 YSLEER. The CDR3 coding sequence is TGCGCCAGCAGCCAAGATTTCGGGGAAGTCAAGTACGAGCAGTACTTC. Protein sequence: CASSQDFGEVKYEQYF.

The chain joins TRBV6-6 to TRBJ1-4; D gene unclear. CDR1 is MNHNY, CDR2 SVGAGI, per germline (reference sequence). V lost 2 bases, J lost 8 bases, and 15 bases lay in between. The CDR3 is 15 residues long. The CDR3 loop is CASSYLPFDNEKLFF. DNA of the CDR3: TGTGCCAGCAGTTACCTACCCTTTGACAACGAAAAACTGTTTTTT.

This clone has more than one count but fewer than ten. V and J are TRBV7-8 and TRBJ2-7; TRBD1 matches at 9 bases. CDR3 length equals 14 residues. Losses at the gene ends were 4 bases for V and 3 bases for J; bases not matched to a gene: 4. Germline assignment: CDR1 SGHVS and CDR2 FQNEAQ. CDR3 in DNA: TGTGCCAGCAGCTCCCGACAGGGGGGCTACGAGCAGTACTTC. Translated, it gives CASSSRQGGYEQYF.

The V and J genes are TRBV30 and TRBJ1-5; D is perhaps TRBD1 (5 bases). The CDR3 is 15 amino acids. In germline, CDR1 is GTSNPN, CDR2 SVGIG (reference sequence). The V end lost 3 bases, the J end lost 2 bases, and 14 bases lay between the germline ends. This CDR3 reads CAWSNGALGNQPQHF. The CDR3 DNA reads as TGTGCCTGGAGCAATGGGGCTCTGGGCAATCAGCCCCAGCATTTT.

CDR3 region: CASSQDQGTDTQYF. For the CDR3, the DNA is TGCGCCAGCAGCCAAGATCAGGGCACAGATACGCAGTATTTT. This chain connects TRBV4-3 to TRBJ2-3, with unresolved D. The germline V gene has CDR1 LGHNA and CDR2 YSLEER. Trimming took 0 bases from V and 1 from J, leaving 5 bases between them. This CDR3 comprises 14 residues.

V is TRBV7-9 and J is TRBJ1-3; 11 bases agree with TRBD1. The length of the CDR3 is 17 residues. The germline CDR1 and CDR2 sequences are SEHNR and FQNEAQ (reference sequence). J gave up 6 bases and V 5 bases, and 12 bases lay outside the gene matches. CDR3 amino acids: CASSPVPGQGEKNTIYF. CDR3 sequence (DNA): TGTGCCAGCAGCCCGGTTCCGGGACAGGGGGAGAAAAACACCATATATTTT.

CDR3 sequence reads: CSGIRDCSTFF. The DNA for the CDR3 is TGCAGCGGTATCAGGGATTGTTCGACTTTCTTT. The chain carries TRBV29-1 and TRBJ1-1; weak D call: TRBD1 (5 bases). The CDR3 extends over 11 amino acids. V was cut by 7 bases and J by 12 bases, with 18 bases left in between. Germline V gives CDR1 SQVTM, CDR2 ANQGSEA.

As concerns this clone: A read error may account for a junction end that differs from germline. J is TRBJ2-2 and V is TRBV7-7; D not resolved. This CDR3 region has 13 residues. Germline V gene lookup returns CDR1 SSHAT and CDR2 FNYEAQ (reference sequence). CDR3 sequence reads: CASSSATTGELFF. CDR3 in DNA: TGTGCTAGCAGCTCCGCTACGACCGGGGAGCTGTTTTTT. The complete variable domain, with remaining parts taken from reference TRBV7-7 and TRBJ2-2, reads GAGVSQSPRYKVTKRGQDVTLRCDPISSHATLYWYQQALGQGPEFLTYFNYEAQPDKSGLPSDRFSAERPEGSISTLTIQRTEQRDSAMYRCASSSATTGELFFGEGSRLTVL.

The CDR3 bases are TGTGCCAGCAGCGCCCGCCCCCCGGGACAGGTTTCCTACGAGCAGTACTTC. Translating gives CASSARPPGQVSYEQYF. The rearrangement uses TRBV7-9 and TRBJ2-5; 8 bases are shared with TRBD1. The tail of the sequence fits TRBJ2-7 better, so the J call may be wrong. Germline CDR1 reads SEHNR; CDR2 reads FQNEAQ (reference sequence). CDR3 length: 17 amino acids.

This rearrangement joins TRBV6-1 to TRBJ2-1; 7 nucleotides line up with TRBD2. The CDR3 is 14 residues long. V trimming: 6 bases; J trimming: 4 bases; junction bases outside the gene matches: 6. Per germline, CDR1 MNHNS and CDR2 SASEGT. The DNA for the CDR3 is TGTGCCAGCAGCCTGGTGGGGGGGTACAATGAGCAGTTCTTC. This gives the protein CASSLVGGYNEQFF.

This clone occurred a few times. CDR3 residues: CATRGGRSNEKLFF. CDR3 bases: TGCGCCACTCGGGGGGGACGGAGTAATGAAAAACTGTTTTTT. The genes are TRBV5-1 and TRBJ1-4; D is perhaps TRBD1 (5 bases). Germline-derived CDR1 and CDR2 are SGHRS and YFSETQ. The CDR3 has 14 amino acids. The germline V and J ends were trimmed by 9 bases and 4 bases, with 16 bases remaining between them. The full variable domain, in which reference TRBV5-1 and TRBJ1-4 provide the parts outside the CDR3, is KAGVTQTPRYLIKTRGQQVTLSCSPISGHRSVSWYQQTPGQGLQFLFEYFSETQRNKGNFPGRFSGRQFSNSRSEMNVSTLELGDSALYLCATRGGRSNEKLFFGSGTQLSVL.

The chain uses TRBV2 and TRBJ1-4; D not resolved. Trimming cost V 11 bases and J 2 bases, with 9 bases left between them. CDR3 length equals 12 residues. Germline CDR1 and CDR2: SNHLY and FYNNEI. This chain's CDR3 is CAVGLTNEKLFF. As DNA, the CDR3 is TGTGCCGTAGGACTGACTAATGAAAAACTGTTTTTT.

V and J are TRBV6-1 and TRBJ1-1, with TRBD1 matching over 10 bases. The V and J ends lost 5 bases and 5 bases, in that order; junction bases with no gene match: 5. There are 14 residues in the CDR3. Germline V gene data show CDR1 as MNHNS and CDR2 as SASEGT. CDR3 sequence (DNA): TGTGCCAGCAGTTTGGACAGGGGGAGGACTGAAGCTTTCTTT. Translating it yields CASSLDRGRTEAFF.